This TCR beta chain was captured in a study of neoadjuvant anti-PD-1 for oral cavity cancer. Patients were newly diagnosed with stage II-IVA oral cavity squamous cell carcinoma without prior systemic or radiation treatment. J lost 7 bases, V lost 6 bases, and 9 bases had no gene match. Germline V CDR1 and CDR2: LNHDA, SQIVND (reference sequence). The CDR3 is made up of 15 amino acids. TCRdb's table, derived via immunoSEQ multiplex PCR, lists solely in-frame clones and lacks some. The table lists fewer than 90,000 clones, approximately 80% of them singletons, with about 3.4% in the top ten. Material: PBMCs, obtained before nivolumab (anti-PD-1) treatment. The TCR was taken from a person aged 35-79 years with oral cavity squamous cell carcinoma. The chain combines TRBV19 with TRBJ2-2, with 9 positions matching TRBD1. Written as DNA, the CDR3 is TGTGCCAGTAGAACACAGGGGGCGCGGGGCGGGGAGCTGTTTTTT. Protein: CASRTQGARGGELFF.